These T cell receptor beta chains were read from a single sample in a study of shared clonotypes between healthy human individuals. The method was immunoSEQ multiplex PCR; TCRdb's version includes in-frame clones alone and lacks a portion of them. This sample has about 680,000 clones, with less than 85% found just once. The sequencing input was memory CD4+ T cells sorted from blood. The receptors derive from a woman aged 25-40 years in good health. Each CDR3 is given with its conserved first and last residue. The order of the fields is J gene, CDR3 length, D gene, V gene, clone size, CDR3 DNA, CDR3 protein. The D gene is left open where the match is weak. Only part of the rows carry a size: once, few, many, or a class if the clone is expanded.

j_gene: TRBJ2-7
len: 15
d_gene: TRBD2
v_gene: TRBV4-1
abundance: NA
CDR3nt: TGCGCCAGCAGCCAAGTGGGGACTAGCTCCTACGAGCAGTACTTC
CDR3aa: CASSQVGTSSYEQYF

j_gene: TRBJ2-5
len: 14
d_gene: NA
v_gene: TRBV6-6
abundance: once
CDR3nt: TGTGCCAGCAGTTACGCGGGAAGGCAAGAGACCCAGTACTTC
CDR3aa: CASSYAGRQETQYF

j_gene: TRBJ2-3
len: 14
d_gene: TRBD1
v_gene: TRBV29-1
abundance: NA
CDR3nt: TGCAGCGCCATCCGACAGGGGGCCACAGATACGCAGTATTTT
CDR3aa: CSAIRQGATDTQYF

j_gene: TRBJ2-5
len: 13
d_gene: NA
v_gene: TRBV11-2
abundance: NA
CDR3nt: TGTGCCAGCAGCTCGGACTTGAGGCAGACCCAGTACTTC
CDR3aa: CASSSDLRQTQYF

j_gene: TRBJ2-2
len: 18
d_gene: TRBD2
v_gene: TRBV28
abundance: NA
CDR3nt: TGTGCCAGCAGTCTAAGGACTAGCGGGAGAGGTTACACCGGGGAGCTGTTTTTT
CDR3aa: CASSLRTSGRGYTGELFF

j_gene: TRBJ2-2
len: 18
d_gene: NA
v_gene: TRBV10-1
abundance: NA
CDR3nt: TGCGCCAGCAGTGAAGCCGACAACGATTATTCCCTAGGAGGGGAGCTGTTTTTT
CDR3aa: CASSEADNDYSLGGELFF

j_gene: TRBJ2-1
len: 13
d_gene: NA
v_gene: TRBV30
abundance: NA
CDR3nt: TGTGCCTGGAGGGCAGGGTTTTACAATGAGCAGTTCTTC
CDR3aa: CAWRAGFYNEQFF

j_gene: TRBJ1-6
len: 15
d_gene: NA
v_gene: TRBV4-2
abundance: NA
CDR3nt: TGTGCCAGCAGCCAAGTGGGGCAGGGAAATTCACCCCTCCACTTT
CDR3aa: CASSQVGQGNSPLHF

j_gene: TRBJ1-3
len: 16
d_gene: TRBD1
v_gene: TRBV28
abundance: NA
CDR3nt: TGTGCCAGCAGATCTCCCCGGACAGGGGCTGGAAACACCATATATTTT
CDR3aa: CASRSPRTGAGNTIYF

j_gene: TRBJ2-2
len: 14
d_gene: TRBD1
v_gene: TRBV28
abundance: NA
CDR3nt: TGTGCCAGCACGAGACAGGGGGCTGGCGGGGAGCTGTTTTTT
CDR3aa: CASTRQGAGGELFF

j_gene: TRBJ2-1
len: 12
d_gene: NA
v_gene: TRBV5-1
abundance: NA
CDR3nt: TGCGCCAGCAGCTTGGGATTGGGGGTGCAGTTCTTC
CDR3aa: CASSLGLGVQFF

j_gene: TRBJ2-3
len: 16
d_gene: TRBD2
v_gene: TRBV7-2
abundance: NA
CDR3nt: TGTGCCAGCAGCCAGGGGGGGACTAGCGGGATAGATACGCAGTATTTT
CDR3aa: CASSQGGTSGIDTQYF

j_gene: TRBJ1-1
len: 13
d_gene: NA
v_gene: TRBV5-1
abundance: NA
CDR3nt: TGCGCCAGCACCAGGGATTCAGGCACTGAAGCTTTCTTT
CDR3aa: CASTRDSGTEAFF

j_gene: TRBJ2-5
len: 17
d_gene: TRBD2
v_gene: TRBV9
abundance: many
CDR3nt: TGTGCCAGCAGCGTAGATGGAACTAGCGTAATACAAGAGACCCAGTACTTC
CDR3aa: CASSVDGTSVIQETQYF

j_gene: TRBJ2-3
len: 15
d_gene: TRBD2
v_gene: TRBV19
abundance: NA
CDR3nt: TGTGCCAGTAGTCAACTAGCGGGAGAATCAGATACGCAGTATTTT
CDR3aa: CASSQLAGESDTQYF

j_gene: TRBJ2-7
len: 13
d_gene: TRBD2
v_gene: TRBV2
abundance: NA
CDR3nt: TGTGCCACTGGACTAGCGGGTCCTACTGGGCAGTACTTC
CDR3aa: CATGLAGPTGQYF

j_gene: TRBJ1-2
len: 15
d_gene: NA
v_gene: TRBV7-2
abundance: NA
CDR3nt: TGTGCCAGCAGCTTAGTCCGGGGCAGCAATTATGGCTACACCTTC
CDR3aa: CASSLVRGSNYGYTF

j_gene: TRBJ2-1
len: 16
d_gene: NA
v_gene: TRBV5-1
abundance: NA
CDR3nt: TGCGCCAGCCTCACAGAACCCGGGACGCATCGAAATGAGCAGTTCTTC
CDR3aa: CASLTEPGTHRNEQFF

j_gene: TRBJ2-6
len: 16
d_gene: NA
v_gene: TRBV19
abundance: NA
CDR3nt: TGTGCCAGTAGTTCCCCGCCGCACTCTGGGGCCAACGTCCTGACTTTC
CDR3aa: CASSSPPHSGANVLTF

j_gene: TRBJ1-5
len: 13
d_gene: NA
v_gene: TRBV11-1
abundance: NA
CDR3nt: TGTGCCAGCAGCCCTCAGCGTGATCAGCCCCAGCATTTT
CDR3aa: CASSPQRDQPQHF

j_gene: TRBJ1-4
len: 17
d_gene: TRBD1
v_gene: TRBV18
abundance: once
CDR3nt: TGTGCCAGCTCACCACCCTCCAGGGGGCGAACTAATGAAAAACTGTTTTTT
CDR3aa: CASSPPSRGRTNEKLFF

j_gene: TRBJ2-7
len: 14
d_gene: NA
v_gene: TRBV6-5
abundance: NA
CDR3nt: TGTGCCACCAATAACCGGCCGCACTCCTACGAGCAGTACTTC
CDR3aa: CATNNRPHSYEQYF

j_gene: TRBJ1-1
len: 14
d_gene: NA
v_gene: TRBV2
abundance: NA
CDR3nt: TGTGCCAGCAGCGCCGGGACTCGCGGGACTGAAGCTTTCTTT
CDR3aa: CASSAGTRGTEAFF

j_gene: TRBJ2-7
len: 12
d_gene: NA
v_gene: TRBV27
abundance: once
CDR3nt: TGTGCCAGCTACTCCAGCTCCTACGAGCAGTACTTC
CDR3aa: CASYSSSYEQYF

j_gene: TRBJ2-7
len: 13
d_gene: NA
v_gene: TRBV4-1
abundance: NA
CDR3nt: TGCGCCAGCAGCCTTCAACTTACCTACGAGCAGTACTTC
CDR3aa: CASSLQLTYEQYF

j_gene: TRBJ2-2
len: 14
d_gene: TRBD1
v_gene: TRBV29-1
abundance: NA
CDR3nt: TGCAGCGCTACGACAGGGGCGAACACCGGGGAGCTGTTTTTT
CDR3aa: CSATTGANTGELFF

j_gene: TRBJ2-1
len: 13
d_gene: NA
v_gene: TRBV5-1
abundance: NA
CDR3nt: TGCGCCAGCACCCCGAGCTCCTACAATGAGCAGTTCTTC
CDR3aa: CASTPSSYNEQFF

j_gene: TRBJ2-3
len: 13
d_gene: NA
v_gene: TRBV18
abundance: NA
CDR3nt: TGTGCCAGCTCCGGGCTCAGCACAGATACGCAGTATTTT
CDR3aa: CASSGLSTDTQYF

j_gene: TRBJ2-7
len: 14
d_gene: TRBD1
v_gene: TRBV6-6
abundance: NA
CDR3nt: TGTGCCAGCAGTTACTCGGACAGGGGGTACGAGCAGTACTTC
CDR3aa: CASSYSDRGYEQYF

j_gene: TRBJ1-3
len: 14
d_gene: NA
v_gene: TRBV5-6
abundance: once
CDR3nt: TGTGCCAGCAGCCAGGCGGACTCCGGAAACACCATATATTTT
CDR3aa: CASSQADSGNTIYF

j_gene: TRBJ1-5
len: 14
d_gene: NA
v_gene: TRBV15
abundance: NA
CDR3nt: TGTGCCACCAGCAGAACAGGGCTAAATCAGCCCCAGCATTTT
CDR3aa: CATSRTGLNQPQHF

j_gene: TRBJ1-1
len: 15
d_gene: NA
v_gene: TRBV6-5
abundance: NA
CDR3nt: TGTGCCAGCAGTTACTATTTTTTACAGGCCACTGAAGCTTTCTTT
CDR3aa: CASSYYFLQATEAFF

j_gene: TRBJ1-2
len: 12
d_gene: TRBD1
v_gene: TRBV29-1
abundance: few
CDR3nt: TGCAGCGTTCGGCAGGGGGCTCGGGGCTACACCTTC
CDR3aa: CSVRQGARGYTF

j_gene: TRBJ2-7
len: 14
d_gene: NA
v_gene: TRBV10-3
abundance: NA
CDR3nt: TGTGCCACGAACCGGGACACTAGCTCCTACGAGCAGTACTTC
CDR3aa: CATNRDTSSYEQYF

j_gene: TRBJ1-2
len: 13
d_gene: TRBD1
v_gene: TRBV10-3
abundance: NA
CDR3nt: TGTGCCAGCCAAGAGACAGGGCTCTACGGCTACACCTTC
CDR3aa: CASQETGLYGYTF

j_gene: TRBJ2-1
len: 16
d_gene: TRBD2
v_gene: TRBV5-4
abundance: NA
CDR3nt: TGTGCCAGCAGCGGAGGGACTAGCGGACGCTACAATGAGCAGTTCTTC
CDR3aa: CASSGGTSGRYNEQFF

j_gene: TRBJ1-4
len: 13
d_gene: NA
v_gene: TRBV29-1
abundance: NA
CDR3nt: TGCAGCGCTCACCCGGGACAAGGAGAAAAACTGTTTTTT
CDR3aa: CSAHPGQGEKLFF

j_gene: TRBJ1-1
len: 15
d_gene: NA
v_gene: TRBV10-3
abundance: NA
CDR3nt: TGTGCCATCAGTGAGTCGAACAGGGAGAACACTGAAGCTTTCTTT
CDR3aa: CAISESNRENTEAFF

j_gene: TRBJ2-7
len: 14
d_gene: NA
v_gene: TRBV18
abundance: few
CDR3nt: TGTGCCAGCTCACATGACTCGTCGTCCTACGAGCAGTACTTC
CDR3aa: CASSHDSSSYEQYF

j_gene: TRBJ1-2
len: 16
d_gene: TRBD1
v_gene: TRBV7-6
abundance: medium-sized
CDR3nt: TGTGCCAGCAGCTTAGCGACAGGGGGAGCTAACTATGGCTACACCTTC
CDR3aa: CASSLATGGANYGYTF

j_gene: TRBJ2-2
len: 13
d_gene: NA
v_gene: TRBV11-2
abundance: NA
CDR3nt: TGTGCCAGCAGCTTTCTTCGAACCGGGGAGCTGTTTTTT
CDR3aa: CASSFLRTGELFF

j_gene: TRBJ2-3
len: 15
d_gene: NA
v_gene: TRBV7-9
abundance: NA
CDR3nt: TGTGCCAGCAGCTTAGGAGCGAGAGTCACAGATACGCAGTATTTT
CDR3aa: CASSLGARVTDTQYF

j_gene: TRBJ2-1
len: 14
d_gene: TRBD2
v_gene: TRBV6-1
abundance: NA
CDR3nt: TGTGCCAGCAGATTAGCGGGAGGCATTAATGAGCAGTTCTTC
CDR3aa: CASRLAGGINEQFF

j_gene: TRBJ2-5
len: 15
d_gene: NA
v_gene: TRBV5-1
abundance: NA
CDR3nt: TGCGCCAGCAGCCCCGAAGGACGGGTACAAGAGACCCAGTACTTC
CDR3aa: CASSPEGRVQETQYF